This T cell receptor beta chain was obtained from a study of T-cell reconstitution after alpha-beta-depleted transplantation in children. Study-wide results and caveats: One year post-transplant, T-cell counts and diversity were largely derived from T cells produced anew.

This clonotype showed up just a few times. What it recognizes is unknown. The CDR3 spans 15 residues. V was shortened by 4 bases and J by 2 bases, with 15 bases between the two germline ends. Looked up from germline, CDR1 is LGHDT and CDR2 is YNNKEL (reference sequence). Preparation of the TCRbeta library was carried out with unique molecular identifiers. One entry per CDR3 protein results from TCRdb running MiXCR on the PCR reads. This table holds some 600,000 distinct CDR3 sequences, approximately 13% found once. The chain has TRBV3-1 and TRBJ2-7; perhaps TRBD2 as D (6 bases). This sequence originates from a male patient between 10 and 17 years old who had a stem cell transplant for acute myeloid leukemia, so the T cells may come from the graft donor. Specimen: PBMCs, mostly from graft donor cells, collected 360 days after TCRalphabeta/CD19-depleted stem cell transplant. The CDR3 loop reads CASSRTGTDAYEQYF. The CDR3, as DNA: TGTGCCAGCAGCCGAACCGGGACTGATGCCTACGAGCAGTACTTC.